The sequence of this T cell receptor beta chain was determined in a study of shared clonotypes between healthy human individuals. Comment on this clone: Its antigen is currently unknown.

Study-wide results and limits: Rarefaction analysis demonstrated incomplete sorted-subset sequencing notwithstanding large depth. Genetic and exposure-history diversity was limited by the few donors.

TCRdb's copy holds only in-frame clones and misses some; the assay was immunoSEQ multiplex PCR. The data contain roughly 650,000 clones, approximately 97% of them singletons. The germline gives CDR1 SGDLS, CDR2 YYNGEE. V was cut by 0 bases and J by 3 bases, with 6 bases left in between. This CDR3 is built from 13 residues. This receptor was obtained from a woman in her twenties or thirties in good health. The chain has TRBV9 and TRBJ1-2; TRBD1 is a possible D gene (5 bases). Sequenced input: naive CD4+ T cells sorted from blood. Subset here: CD45RA+ positively selected. The CDR3: CASSVGGDYGYTF. The CDR3 nucleotides are TGTGCCAGCAGCGTAGGGGGGGACTATGGCTACACCTTC. The whole variable domain, filled in from reference TRBV9 and TRBJ1-2, reads DSGVTQTPKHLITATGQRVTLRCSPRSGDLSVYWYQQSLDQGLQFLIQYYNGEERAKGNILERFSAQQFPDLHSELNLSSLELGDSALYFCASSVGGDYGYTFGSGTRLTVV.